This TCR beta chain was captured in a study of T cell repertoires in cytomegalovirus infection. Overall study: Public signatures in TCR beta pointed to CMV infection and matching HLA type.

In TCRdb, the reads were re-called with MiXCR into one record per CDR3 protein. The sample holds more than 150,000 distinct CDR3 sequences, approximately 19% seen once. After removal of 7 bases from V and 7 bases from J, the junction contained 10 bases not matched to a gene. This CDR3 comprises 13 residues. Germline values: CDR1 SEHNR, CDR2 FQNEAQ (reference sequence). The sample consisted of PBMCs. This chain uses TRBV7-9 with TRBJ2-7; 7 bases agree with TRBD1. This receptor was obtained from a human donor in good health (CMV status not recorded). Some clones in this sample may be carry-over from other donors' samples. The CDR3 sequence is CASIKRQGVEQYF. The DNA of the CDR3 is TGTGCCAGCATCAAGCGACAGGGAGTGGAGCAGTACTTC.